The T cell receptor beta chain under discussion was sequenced for a study of regulatory T cells in long-lasting Graves disease. CDR3-region Arm-PCR and iRepertoire HTBI primers produced the TCR beta libraries. TCRdb ran MiXCR on the multiplex PCR reads and lists one entry per CDR3 protein. The sample lists hundreds of thousands of distinct CDR3 sequences; around 16% were seen once. Documented time point: newly diagnosed GD, antithyroid drugs for less than 3 months. RNA isolated from PBMCs was used to make the TCR library. Germline V CDR1 and CDR2: MNHNS, SASEGT. After removal of 1 base from V and 1 base from J, the junction contained 3 bases not matched to a gene. This CDR3 spans 15 amino acids.

The chain employs TRBV6-1 and TRBJ2-7, with 8 positions matching TRBD2. The sequences come from peripheral blood mononuclear cells (PBMCs), collected at new diagnosis, from a patient treated with antithyroid drugs. This TCR was sampled from a female donor with Graves disease. The CDR3 protein is CASSEDTSGSYEQYF. DNA of the CDR3: TGTGCCAGCAGTGAAGATACTAGCGGTTCCTACGAGCAGTACTTC.